These T cell receptor beta chains were read from a single sample in a study of blood T cell repertoires in COVID-19. Clones were read by immunoSEQ multiplex PCR, and TCRdb kept only the in-frame ones, dropping some. The table shows approximately 300,000 clones, with about 85% occurring only once. Sequenced input: peripheral blood. All receptors derive from a woman aged 45 to 65 who had recovered from COVID-19. Both conserved end residues are part of each CDR3. Each record gives: D gene, V gene, clone size, J gene, CDR3 protein, CDR3 DNA. D genes are given only for firm matches. The listing skips clone size in some rows; elsewhere it reads once, few, many or a size class.

D: -
V: TRBV7-2
size: -
J: TRBJ1-2
CDR3: CASSQTKGGGGYTF
DNA: TGTGCCAGCAGCCAGACAAAGGGTGGAGGGGGCTACACCTTC

D: TRBD2
V: TRBV6-6
size: -
J: TRBJ2-3
CDR3: CASSSRTSESTDTQYF
DNA: TGTGCCAGCAGTTCCCGGACTAGCGAGAGCACAGATACGCAGTATTTT

D: TRBD2
V: TRBV19
size: -
J: TRBJ2-7
CDR3: CASSIEPTTSGSTHEQYF
DNA: TGTGCCAGTAGTATAGAACCGACGACTAGCGGGAGTACTCACGAGCAGTACTTC

D: TRBD2
V: TRBV4-3
size: -
J: TRBJ2-7
CDR3: CASSQGLLLAGGPGEQYF
DNA: TGCGCCAGCAGCCAGGGCCTATTACTAGCGGGAGGGCCGGGTGAGCAGTACTTC

D: TRBD1
V: TRBV27
size: -
J: TRBJ2-7
CDR3: CASSLGTGGREQYF
DNA: TGTGCCAGCAGTCTGGGGACAGGGGGGCGCGAGCAGTACTTC

D: TRBD1
V: TRBV6-2/TRBV6-3
size: -
J: TRBJ1-2
CDR3: CASSYSTGGGYTF
DNA: TGTGCCAGCAGTTACTCGACAGGGGGTGGCTACACCTTC

D: TRBD1
V: TRBV3-1/TRBV3-2
size: -
J: TRBJ1-2
CDR3: CASSQDLGTGGYGYTF
DNA: TGTGCCAGCAGCCAAGATCTAGGGACAGGGGGATATGGCTACACCTTC

D: TRBD1
V: TRBV14
size: -
J: TRBJ2-6
CDR3: CASSHLLYGQGVDNVLTF
DNA: TGTGCCAGCAGCCATCTTTTGTACGGACAGGGGGTGGACAACGTCCTGACTTTC

D: -
V: TRBV19
size: -
J: TRBJ2-1
CDR3: CAASRDWNYNEQFF
DNA: TGTGCCGCCTCCCGGGACTGGAATTACAATGAGCAGTTCTTC

D: -
V: TRBV29-1
size: -
J: TRBJ1-2
CDR3: CSASGLDGYTF
DNA: TGCAGCGCCTCGGGACTCGATGGCTACACCTTC

D: -
V: TRBV9
size: -
J: TRBJ1-1
CDR3: CASSVRSLDTEAFF
DNA: TGTGCCAGCAGCGTTCGCAGTCTTGACACTGAAGCTTTCTTT

D: -
V: TRBV4-3
size: -
J: TRBJ2-3
CDR3: CASSQDPGDTQYF
DNA: TGCGCCAGCAGCCAAGATCCCGGGGATACGCAGTATTTT

D: -
V: TRBV7-9
size: -
J: TRBJ2-5
CDR3: CASSLANGGEETQYF
DNA: TGTGCCAGCAGCTTAGCGAATGGAGGGGAAGAGACCCAGTACTTC

D: -
V: TRBV11-2
size: once
J: TRBJ2-1
CDR3: CASSLVGGAFVVEQFF
DNA: TGTGCCAGCAGCTTAGTAGGGGGGGCCTTCGTGGTTGAGCAGTTCTTC

D: -
V: TRBV6-5
size: -
J: TRBJ2-6
CDR3: CASSYLGVTGANVLTF
DNA: TGTGCCAGCAGTTATCTCGGGGTGACTGGGGCCAACGTCCTGACTTTC

D: -
V: TRBV3-1/TRBV3-2
size: -
J: TRBJ2-1
CDR3: CASMVDNEQFF
DNA: TGTGCCAGCATGGTAGACAATGAGCAGTTCTTC

D: -
V: TRBV6-5
size: -
J: TRBJ1-5
CDR3: CATKRGRDQPQHF
DNA: TGTGCCACTAAGCGGGGGAGAGATCAGCCCCAGCATTTT

D: -
V: TRBV5-1
size: -
J: TRBJ2-1
CDR3: CASSNQGGEQFF
DNA: TGCGCCAGCAGTAACCAGGGGGGAGAGCAGTTCTTC

D: TRBD1
V: TRBV6-5
size: -
J: TRBJ2-1
CDR3: CATKTGQVYNEQFF
DNA: TGTGCCACCAAAACGGGACAGGTCTACAATGAGCAGTTCTTC

D: -
V: TRBV5-6
size: -
J: TRBJ1-1
CDR3: CASSLAGVTEAFF
DNA: TGTGCCAGCAGCTTGGCCGGGGTCACTGAAGCTTTCTTT

D: -
V: TRBV5-4
size: -
J: TRBJ1-2
CDR3: CASSPPRQGWNYGYTF
DNA: TGTGCCAGCAGCCCCCCCCGGCAGGGGTGGAACTATGGCTACACCTTC

D: -
V: TRBV27
size: -
J: TRBJ2-1
CDR3: CASSLLRGQYEQFF
DNA: TGTGCCAGCAGTTTATTGCGGGGTCAGTATGAGCAGTTCTTC

D: TRBD1
V: TRBV30
size: -
J: TRBJ1-4
CDR3: CAWGRDRVEKLFF
DNA: TGTGCCTGGGGCCGGGACAGAGTTGAAAAACTGTTTTTT

D: TRBD1
V: TRBV7-2
size: -
J: TRBJ1-2
CDR3: CASSTPDRGGGYTF
DNA: TGTGCCAGCAGCACGCCGGACAGGGGTGGGGGCTACACCTTC

D: TRBD1
V: TRBV6-5
size: -
J: TRBJ1-2
CDR3: CASKTGSYGYTF
DNA: TGTGCCAGCAAGACAGGGAGCTATGGCTACACCTTC

D: -
V: TRBV7-3
size: -
J: TRBJ1-3
CDR3: CASSQRAGAPGNTIYF
DNA: TGTGCCAGCAGCCAAAGGGCAGGGGCGCCCGGAAACACCATATATTTT

D: -
V: TRBV5-1
size: -
J: TRBJ2-7
CDR3: CASSLAPRAEQYF
DNA: TGCGCCAGCAGCTTGGCCCCGAGGGCCGAGCAGTACTTC

D: -
V: TRBV7-7
size: -
J: TRBJ2-5
CDR3: CASSRRGPSQETQYF
DNA: TGTGCTAGCAGCCGACGGGGTCCATCCCAAGAGACCCAGTACTTC

D: -
V: TRBV6-1
size: -
J: TRBJ2-7
CDR3: CASSDHRVRRWEQYF
DNA: TGTGCCAGCAGTGACCACAGGGTACGGCGATGGGAGCAGTACTTC

D: -
V: TRBV29-1
size: -
J: TRBJ2-7
CDR3: CSVAGTQRSSYEQYF
DNA: TGCAGCGTGGCCGGGACTCAGAGGAGCTCCTACGAGCAGTACTTC

D: TRBD1
V: TRBV30
size: -
J: TRBJ1-2
CDR3: CAWSSNRGSNYGYTF
DNA: TGTGCCTGGAGTTCAAACAGGGGTTCGAACTATGGCTACACCTTC

D: TRBD2
V: TRBV11-2
size: -
J: TRBJ2-1
CDR3: CASSSGTSGRVAYNEQFF
DNA: TGTGCCAGCAGCTCCGGGACTAGCGGGAGGGTTGCCTACAATGAGCAGTTCTTC

D: TRBD2
V: TRBV9
size: -
J: TRBJ2-7
CDR3: CASSVGPPSGGKAEQYF
DNA: TGTGCCAGCAGCGTAGGACCTCCTAGCGGGGGGAAGGCCGAGCAGTACTTC